The clone carrying this TCR beta chain was counted between two and nine times. What it binds is unknown. The primer mix had 60 Vbeta and 13 Jbeta primers. In the authors' workflow: Later, an analysis found roughly 80 million unique TCR beta chains, and 8.5 million to 14 million of these were shared. The protocol was immunoSEQ multiplex PCR, while the TCRdb copy is restricted to in-frame clones and leaves out a portion. V, J and clone size are those of that table, while D and trimming were read from the DNA. The table records around 70,000 clones, around 84% of them present only once. This sample was included in a study of cytomegalovirus exposure and HLA in healthy donors. Trimming cost V 8 bases and J 4 bases, with 18 bases left between them. The CDR3 covers 14 residues. CDR1 and CDR2 (germline): MNHNS, SASEGT. Regarding the study as a whole: In vitro work confirmed that three CMV-associated chains recognize CMV antigens.

The rearrangement links TRBV6-1 to TRBJ2-7; D might be TRBD1 (5 bases). This sequence was found in a woman aged 35 to 49 in good health and CMV-seropositive. Sequenced input: PBMCs. DNA for the CDR3: TGTGCCAGCGAATTCGGGCAGGGCGATTACGAGCAGTACTTC. Protein sequence: CASEFGQGDYEQYF.